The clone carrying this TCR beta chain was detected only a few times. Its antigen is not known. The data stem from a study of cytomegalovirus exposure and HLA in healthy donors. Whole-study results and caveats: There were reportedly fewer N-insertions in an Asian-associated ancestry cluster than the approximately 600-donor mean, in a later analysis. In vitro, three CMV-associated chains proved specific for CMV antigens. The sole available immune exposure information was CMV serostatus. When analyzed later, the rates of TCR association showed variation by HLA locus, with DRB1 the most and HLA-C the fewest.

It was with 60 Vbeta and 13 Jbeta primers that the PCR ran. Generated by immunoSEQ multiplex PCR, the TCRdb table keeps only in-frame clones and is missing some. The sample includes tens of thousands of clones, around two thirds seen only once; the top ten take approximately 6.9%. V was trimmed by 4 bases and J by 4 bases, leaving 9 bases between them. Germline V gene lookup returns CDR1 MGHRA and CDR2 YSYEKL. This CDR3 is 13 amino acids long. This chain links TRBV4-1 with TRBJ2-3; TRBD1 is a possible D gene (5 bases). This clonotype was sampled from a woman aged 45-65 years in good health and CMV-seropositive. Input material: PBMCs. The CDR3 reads CASSRQTADTQYF. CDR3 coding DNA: TGCGCCAGCAGCCGCCAGACAGCAGATACGCAGTATTTT.